Here is one T cell receptor beta chain with its context. Its target is not known. Total pancreatectomy with islet autotransplantation was the source of the chronic pancreatitis pancreas tissue. Sequencing was performed with immunoSEQ multiplex PCR; in TCRdb, only in-frame clones are kept and a portion is missing. This sample yields about 2,000 clones, of which about 75% are seen a single time; approximately 16% belongs to the top ten. The sample comes from a study of immune characteristics of hereditary and idiopathic chronic pancreatitis. Study observations and caveats: Chronic pancreatitis severity scores rose with numbers of productive TCR rearrangements. Both chronic pancreatitis groups had higher TCRbeta diversity and lower clonality than controls.

The sequencing sample was made of pancreas tissue with hereditary chronic pancreatitis. This clonotype was sampled from a human donor with chronic pancreatitis.

CDR3 protein: CASSVVVTSEAFF. The CDR3 DNA reads as TGTGCCAGCAGTGTAGTCGTTACTTCTGAAGCTTTCTTT. The gene calls are TRBV2 and TRBJ1-1; no reliable D call. This CDR3 has 13 amino acids. The V end was cut by 4 bases, the J end by 6 bases, with 12 bases between. CDR1 and CDR2 from the germline V gene are SNHLY and FYNNEI.